This TCR beta chain appears in the sequencing data of a study of blood T cell repertoires in COVID-19. Looking at the study overall: Acute and convalescent COVID-19 samples came from the United States, Italy and Spain. The cDNA or gDNA used as material had been derived from T cells, B-cell-depleted T cells, or PBMCs.

Seattle-derived patients entered the study during active infection and were followed longitudinally. In the authors' methods: The authors estimated nucleated cell counts from reference gene primer amplification. Libraries were prepared by immunoSEQ multiplex PCR; TCRdb keeps only in-frame clonotypes and omits some of them. V and J calls and clone size follow that table, whereas D and trimming were derived from the DNA. Among under 200,000 clones listed, about 83% were seen once. CDR1 is SGHTA, CDR2 FQGTGA, per germline. The CDR3 consists of 16 residues. Trimming took off 1 base at V and 7 bases at J, with 19 bases between the two ends.

What was sequenced was peripheral blood. The source of this sequence is a woman in her seventies with COVID-19, enrolled during active disease. The rearrangement links TRBV7-3 to TRBJ1-2; no clear D gene. Here the CDR3 DNA reads TGTGCCAGCAGCTTAAATCCGGCGGTTAGTTTACTTGGCTACACCTTC. Encoded protein: CASSLNPAVSLLGYTF.